These 17 T cell receptor beta chains were sequenced from one sample in a study of T cells after posttransplantation cyclophosphamide. Libraries were prepared by immunoSEQ multiplex PCR; TCRdb keeps only in-frame clonotypes and omits some of them. This repertoire lists roughly 35,000 clones without singletons; roughly 1.2% sits in the top ten. The sequenced material came from PBMCs. These receptors all come from a girl aged 5-17 years in good health, CMV-negative, and a related stem cell transplant donor.

This clone turned up a few times. The rearrangement links TRBV30 to TRBJ2-2, with D possibly being TRBD2 (6 bases). From germline, CDR1 is GTSNPN and CDR2 SVGIG (reference sequence). Trimming removed 4 bases from V and 2 bases from J, with 11 bases in between. The CDR3 is 14 amino acids. CDR3 sequence (DNA): TGTGCCTGGAAGAGGGACTCTAACACCGGGGAGCTGTTTTTT. Residues: CAWKRDSNTGELFF.

In this sample, this clone turned up many times. This rearrangement joins TRBV7-3 to TRBJ1-2; TRBD1 matches at 7 bases. CDR1 is SGHTA, CDR2 FQGTGA, per germline. The CDR3 length is 13 residues. Trimming took 5 bases from V and 3 from J; bases not matched to a gene: 3. Here the CDR3 reads CASSLTGDYGYTF. The CDR3 nucleotides read TGTGCCAGCAGCCTTACAGGGGACTATGGCTACACCTTC.

The chain is built from TRBV29-1 and TRBJ1-5, with 9 nucleotides matching TRBD1. This CDR3 comprises 13 residues. Trimming cost V 6 bases and J 4 bases; bases outside gene matches: 4. Germline loops: CDR1 SQVTM, CDR2 ANQGSEA. The DNA of the CDR3 is TGCAGCGTCAGGACAGGGGAGAATCAGCCCCAGCATTTT. Translated: CSVRTGENQPQHF. Supplemented by reference TRBV29-1 and TRBJ1-5, the full variable domain reads SAVISQKPSRDICQRGTSLTIQCQVDSQVTMMFWYRQQPGQSLTLIATANQGSEATYESGFVIDKFPISRPNLTFSTLTVSNMSPEDSSIYLCSVRTGENQPQHFGDGTRLSIL.

The sample holds a few counts of this clone. This may stem from a read error, because a much larger clone lies one nucleotide away. V and J are TRBV19 and TRBJ1-5; D might be TRBD1 (5 bases). This CDR3 has 19 residues. The V and J ends lost 4 bases and 1 base respectively, with 23 bases between them. Per the germline V gene, CDR1 is LNHDA and CDR2 is SQIVND (reference sequence). For the CDR3, the DNA is TGTGCCAGTAGTACCAGAACCCCCTGGGGCAGGCGGAGCAATCAGCCCCAGCATTTT. It encodes CASSTRTPWGRRSNQPQHF.

Many counts were recorded for this clone. The gene calls are TRBV9 and TRBJ2-3; 8 positions agree with TRBD2. CDR3 length: 15 residues. CDR1 and CDR2 (germline): SGDLS, YYNGEE. Trimming took 3 bases from V and 5 from J; bases not matched to a gene: 8. In DNA, the CDR3 is TGTGCCAGCAGCGAATCACTAGCGGCCCGAGATACGCAGTATTTT. Amino acids: CASSESLAARDTQYF. Based on the CDR3 plus reference TRBV9 and TRBJ2-3, the full variable domain is DSGVTQTPKHLITATGQRVTLRCSPRSGDLSVYWYQQSLDQGLQFLIQYYNGEERAKGNILERFSAQQFPDLHSELNLSSLELGDSALYFCASSESLAARDTQYFGPGTRLTVL.

This clone was seen ten or more times. The rearrangement joins TRBV5-6 to TRBJ2-2; 10 positions agree with TRBD2. Germline V CDR1 and CDR2: SGHDT, YYEEEE. V lost 1 base to trimming and J lost 2 bases; unmatched junction nucleotides: 5. CDR3 length equals 17 residues. CDR3 nucleotides: TGTGCCAGCAGCTTGTTAGCGGGAGGTCCTAACACCGGGGAGCTGTTTTTT. This encodes CASSLLAGGPNTGELFF.

At least ten counts were recorded for this clone. V and J are TRBV29-1 and TRBJ2-1; 7 bases line up with TRBD2. The ends lost 0 bases at V and 14 bases at J; junction bases unmatched: 10. The CDR3 length is 13 residues. Germline loops: CDR1 SQVTM, CDR2 ANQGSEA. CDR3 in amino acids: CSVEDPRLADKFF. The CDR3 bases are TGCAGCGTTGAAGATCCCCGGCTAGCGGATAAGTTCTTC.

This clone has a handful of counts. The chain is built from TRBV13 and TRBJ2-3; 13 bases fit TRBD2. CDR1 PRHDT and CDR2 FYEKMQ come from the germline V gene (reference sequence). This CDR3 comprises 19 residues. V shed 0 bases, J shed 5 bases, and the junction held 11 bases outside the gene matches. The CDR3 sequence is CASSLGLWTSGRGGDTQYF. CDR3 nucleotide sequence: TGTGCCAGCAGCTTAGGCCTGTGGACTAGCGGGAGAGGGGGAGATACGCAGTATTTT.

This clone was counted at least ten times. This chain uses TRBV7-8 with TRBJ2-2; D remains unclear. Trimming removed 0 bases at V and 1 base at J, with 6 bases between. Germline-derived CDR1 and CDR2 are SGHVS and FQNEAQ. The CDR3 sequence is 15 residues long. The CDR3 here is CASSLAGRNTGELFF. The CDR3 DNA reads as TGTGCCAGCAGCTTAGCGGGCAGGAACACCGGGGAGCTGTTTTTT.

The chain links TRBV5-1 to TRBJ2-7; 8 nucleotides align to TRBD2. V shed 6 bases and J 3 bases; nucleotides not matched to a gene: 8. The CDR3 is 14 amino acids. Germline CDR1 and CDR2: SGHRS and YFSETQ. Written as DNA, the CDR3 is TGCGCCAGCAAATGGCGGGAGGCCCTCTACGAGCAGTACTTC. Amino acid sequence: CASKWREALYEQYF.

This clone was counted between two and nine times. The CDR3 DNA reads as TGTGCCAGTCGAAATAACAGGGTGAGGTCGGGCAATGAGCAGTTCTTC. Its translation: CASRNNRVRSGNEQFF. The genes are TRBV6-6 and TRBJ2-1; D perhaps matches TRBD1 (6 bases). The V gene lost 9 bases and the J gene lost 6 bases, with 24 bases spanning the gap. Germline V gene sequence: CDR1 MNHNY, CDR2 SVGAGI (reference sequence). This CDR3 has 16 amino acids.

The chain uses TRBV30 and TRBJ2-7, with 10 bases fitting TRBD1. The CDR3 contains 13 residues. The junction had 4 bases not matched to a gene; V was cut back by 2 bases and J by 6 bases. From germline, CDR1 is GTSNPN and CDR2 SVGIG (reference sequence). The CDR3 DNA is TGTGCCTGGAGTACGCGGACAGGGGGCGAGCAGTACTTC. Translating it yields CAWSTRTGGEQYF.

This clone was observed at least ten times. CDR3 DNA: TGTGCCAGCAGCTTGACTGGAGGGAGTTCGTCCTACAATGAGCAGTTCTTC. Its protein product is CASSLTGGSSSYNEQFF. The rearrangement joins TRBV5-4 to TRBJ2-1; D is perhaps TRBD2 (6 bases). The V end lost 1 base, the J end lost 1 base, and 15 bases lay between the germline ends. Per the germline V gene, CDR1 is SGHNT and CDR2 is YYREEE (reference sequence). There are 17 residues in the CDR3.

This clone was counted only a few times. This rearrangement joins TRBV6-4 to TRBJ2-3; 8 bases line up with TRBD2. V lost 5 bases to trimming and J lost 1 base; unmatched junction nucleotides: 8. Germline V CDR1 and CDR2: MRHNA, SNTAGT. The CDR3 totals 16 residues. CDR3 in amino acids: CASSITSGAGTDTQYF. DNA of the CDR3: TGTGCCAGCAGTATAACTAGCGGAGCTGGCACAGATACGCAGTATTTT.

In its sample, this clone was seen many times. The rearrangement joins TRBV7-3 to TRBJ2-1, with D possibly TRBD2 on 6 matching bases. Between the trimmed V and J ends, which lost 6 bases and 7 bases, there was a span of 19 bases. CDR3 length equals 15 residues. Germline CDR1 SGHTA, CDR2 FQGTGA. Written as DNA, the CDR3 is TGTGCCAGCAGTCTCGGGACTCACATGTTGAATGAGCAGTTCTTC. It codes for CASSLGTHMLNEQFF.

This clone was counted a few times. Other DNA sequences within the sample encode an identical CDR3. The chain has TRBV5-4 and TRBJ1-4; a weak D match, TRBD1 (6 bases). Germline CDR1 is SGHNT and CDR2 is YYREEE (reference sequence). V lost 2 bases to trimming and J lost 5 bases, with 13 bases between them. The CDR3 runs to 15 residues. The CDR3 coding sequence is TGTGCCAGCAGCTTACGACTTGACAGGAATGAAAAACTGTTTTTT. Translation: CASSLRLDRNEKLFF.

In its sample, this clone was seen a few times. The chain employs TRBV4-2 and TRBJ1-2; D remains ambiguous. The CDR3 sequence is 17 residues long. Germline lookup yields CDR1 LGHNA and CDR2 YNFKEQ. Trimming cost V 1 base and J 4 bases, with 19 bases left between them. CDR3 amino acids: CASSQGLTDLRGYGYTF. CDR3 bases: TGTGCCAGCAGCCAAGGTCTCACGGACTTACGTGGCTATGGCTACACCTTC.